This TCR beta chain appears in the sequencing data of a study of blood T cell repertoires in COVID-19. V lost 0 bases and J 0 bases, leaving 9 bases between the germline ends. There are 16 residues in the CDR3. Germline V gives CDR1 SGDLS, CDR2 YYNGEE. Measured with immunoSEQ multiplex PCR; TCRdb has only the in-frame clones, and not every one. Of 140,000 or so clones in the sample, approximately 80% were seen once. The clonotype originates from a woman between 50 and 59 years old with acute or convalescent COVID-19. The sequenced material came from peripheral blood. This chain uses TRBV9 with TRBJ1-4; D gene uncertain. As DNA, the CDR3 is TGTGCCAGCAGCGTAGGACTGGCCTCAACTAATGAAAAACTGTTTTTT. It translates to CASSVGLASTNEKLFF.